Listed below are T cell receptor beta chains from one sample, sequenced in a study of blood T cells in healthy people across ages. TCRdb re-called the 5' RACE reads with MiXCR, one entry per CDR3 protein. This table has around 710,000 distinct CDR3 sequences, roughly 47% appearing once. The sequencing sample was made of blood. Receptors were obtained from a woman in her sixties in good health. The CDR3 runs from the conserved cysteine through the conserved F or W. Each record gives: CDR3 protein, CDR3 DNA, V gene, D gene, clone size, J gene. A D gene is named only where the DNA matches it firmly. Some rows have no size entry. The others give once, few or many, or a class for an expanded clone.

CSVERGAGFHYNEQFF,TGCAGCGTTGAAAGGGGAGCGGGTTTCCACTACAATGAGCAGTTCTTC,TRBV29-1,.,many,TRBJ2-1
CASQKDSGGSYNEQFF,TGTGCCAGCCAGAAGGACAGTGGCGGCTCCTACAATGAGCAGTTCTTC,TRBV2,.,.,TRBJ2-1
CASSQARGPSTDTQYF,TGTGCCAGCAGCCAAGCCAGGGGGCCCAGCACAGATACGCAGTATTTT,TRBV3-1,TRBD1,.,TRBJ2-3
CASAGLEHYEQYF,TGTGCCAGCGCGGGACTAGAGCATTACGAGCAGTACTTC,TRBV5-4,TRBD2,.,TRBJ2-7
CASSVGTGGSTEAFF,TGTGCCAGCAGCGTAGGAACAGGGGGATCTACTGAAGCTTTCTTT,TRBV9,TRBD1,few,TRBJ1-1
CASRRGPGPGLEQYF,TGTGCCAGCAGACGGGGCCCCGGACCTGGGCTTGAGCAGTACTTC,TRBV6-5,.,.,TRBJ2-4
CASSPGTGSSPLHF,TGTGCCAGCAGCCCCGGGACAGGATCTTCACCCCTCCACTTT,TRBV14,TRBD1,.,TRBJ1-6
CSVEPVTSGRTRFF,TGCAGCGTTGAACCGGTTACTAGCGGGAGGACTCGGTTCTTC,TRBV29-1,TRBD2,many,TRBJ2-1
CSARGGLAGDLGDNEQFF,TGCAGTGCTAGAGGCGGACTAGCGGGAGACTTAGGGGACAATGAGCAGTTCTTC,TRBV20-1,TRBD2,few,TRBJ2-1
CASSPPKTKGATPGTNVLTF,TGTGCCAGCAGCCCCCCCAAAACTAAGGGGGCAACACCAGGGACCAACGTCCTGACTTTC,TRBV6-1,TRBD1,.,TRBJ2-6
CASSGAGGATYEQYF,TGTGCCAGCAGTGGGGCCGGGGGGGCAACCTACGAGCAGTACTTC,TRBV25-1,TRBD2,once,TRBJ2-7
CATSFQENTEAFF,TGTGCCACCAGCTTCCAAGAGAACACTGAAGCTTTCTTT,TRBV15,.,few,TRBJ1-1
CAIDRGPGETQYF,TGTGCCATCGATCGTGGCCCGGGGGAGACCCAGTACTTC,TRBV10-3,.,few,TRBJ2-5
CASSLIGAGGSFNEQFF,TGTGCCAGCAGCTTAATCGGAGCGGGGGGCAGTTTCAATGAGCAGTTCTTC,TRBV7-3,TRBD2,few,TRBJ2-1
CASSFGLSRTGELFF,TGTGCCAGCAGTTTTGGTCTAAGCAGGACCGGGGAGCTGTTTTTT,TRBV6-2/TRBV6-3,.,few,TRBJ2-2
CASSVLGIEGYTF,TGTGCCAGCAGTGTTTTGGGGATAGAAGGCTACACCTTC,TRBV12-3/TRBV12-4,.,.,TRBJ1-2
CASSSDRARGEAFF,TGTGCCAGCAGTTCGGACAGGGCGAGAGGTGAAGCTTTCTTT,TRBV28,TRBD1,.,TRBJ1-1
CASSPVEETQYF,TGTGCCAGCAGCCCCGTAGAAGAGACCCAGTACTTC,TRBV7-9,.,many,TRBJ2-5
CASSLPRDRMTYEQYF,TGCGCCAGCAGCTTGCCCCGGGACAGGATGACCTACGAGCAGTACTTC,TRBV5-1,TRBD1,many,TRBJ2-7
CSARGRDNQPQHF,TGCAGTGCTAGAGGTAGGGACAATCAGCCCCAGCATTTT,TRBV20-1,.,.,TRBJ1-5
CASSEMERGRFF,TGTGCCAGCAGTGAAATGGAGCGGGGACGGTTTTTT,TRBV6-1,.,.,TRBJ1-4
CASSEGDYIGQGASQQYF,TGTGCCAGCAGCGAGGGGGATTACATCGGACAGGGGGCGAGTCAGCAGTACTTC,TRBV9,TRBD1,.,TRBJ2-5
CAISDRGGDADTQYF,TGTGCCATCAGTGATCGCGGGGGGGACGCAGATACGCAGTATTTT,TRBV10-3,TRBD2,.,TRBJ2-3
CASSLGTGGAKGYTF,TGTGCCAGCAGCTTAGGAACAGGGGGCGCGAAAGGCTACACCTTC,TRBV7-2,TRBD1,.,TRBJ1-2
CSARDPGGLAGVGNEQFF,TGCAGTGCTAGAGATCCCGGAGGACTAGCGGGAGTGGGAAATGAGCAGTTCTTC,TRBV20-1,TRBD2,.,TRBJ2-1
CASSFLGGGYNEQFF,TGTGCCAGCAGTTTCTTGGGGGGGGGTTACAATGAGCAGTTCTTC,TRBV12-3/TRBV12-4,TRBD2,few,TRBJ2-1
CASSTRDRARETQYF,TGTGCCAGCAGTACCCGGGACAGGGCACGAGAGACCCAGTACTTC,TRBV6-2/TRBV6-3,TRBD1,.,TRBJ2-5
CASSLVTTPRRDWLTNEKLFF,TGTGCCAGCAGCTTAGTAACCACACCTCGTCGAGACTGGCTAACTAATGAAAAACTGTTTTTT,TRBV11-2,.,.,TRBJ1-4
CSARRPTGDTGAFF,TGCAGTGCTAGAAGGCCTACAGGGGACACTGGGGCTTTCTTT,TRBV20-1,TRBD1,.,TRBJ1-1
CATSRDLEEAFF,TGTGCCACCAGCAGAGATTTGGAGGAAGCTTTCTTT,TRBV15,.,few,TRBJ1-1
CSARVSGGPPYEQYF,TGCAGTGCTAGAGTTAGCGGAGGCCCCCCCTACGAGCAGTACTTC,TRBV20-1,.,.,TRBJ2-7
CASSVQGRNQPQHF,TGTGCCAGCAGTGTACAGGGCCGCAATCAGCCCCAGCATTTT,TRBV27,.,.,TRBJ1-5
CAISFTDTQYF,TGTGCCATCAGTTTCACAGATACGCAGTATTTT,TRBV10-3,.,few,TRBJ2-3
CASSIHTGSSQPQHF,TGTGCCAGCAGCATTCACACGGGGTCGAGTCAGCCCCAGCATTTT,TRBV2,.,once,TRBJ1-5
CASSLGLAGLNEQFF,TGTGCCAGCAGCTTAGGGCTAGCGGGGTTGAATGAGCAGTTCTTC,TRBV7-3,TRBD2,few,TRBJ2-1
CASRNLGAISYGYTF,TGTGCCAGCAGAAACCTCGGGGCAATTAGCTATGGCTACACCTTC,TRBV6-2/TRBV6-3,.,.,TRBJ1-2
CASSLGLLREGEAFF,TGTGCCAGCAGTTTGGGACTCCTTAGGGAGGGAGAAGCTTTCTTT,TRBV12-3/TRBV12-4,.,.,TRBJ1-1
CASGGAVQETQYF,TGTGCCAGCGGAGGGGCGGTCCAAGAGACCCAGTACTTC,TRBV12-3/TRBV12-4,.,.,TRBJ2-5
CASSFGRSVDEQFF,TGTGCCAGCAGTTTTGGCAGATCGGTGGATGAGCAGTTCTTC,TRBV12-3/TRBV12-4,.,few,TRBJ2-1
CASSPGSGMETQYF,TGCGCCAGCAGCCCTGGTTCAGGAATGGAGACCCAGTACTTC,TRBV5-1,.,.,TRBJ2-5
CASSQDHRASGGTKETQYF,TGCGCCAGCAGCCAGGATCACAGGGCTAGCGGGGGGACGAAAGAGACCCAGTACTTC,TRBV4-1,TRBD2,many,TRBJ2-5
CASSYTVYSTDTQYF,TGTGCCAGCAGTTACACGGTTTATAGCACAGATACGCAGTATTTT,TRBV6-2/TRBV6-3,.,.,TRBJ2-3
CASSLNSGIETQYF,TGTGCCAGCAGCTTAAATTCAGGAATCGAGACCCAGTACTTC,TRBV7-2,.,few,TRBJ2-5
CASSPGDRGVEKLFF,TGTGCCAGCAGCCCAGGGGACAGGGGTGTGGAAAAACTGTTTTTT,TRBV7-2,TRBD1,few,TRBJ1-4
CAISTGANTGELFF,TGTGCCATCAGCACAGGGGCGAACACCGGGGAGCTGTTTTTT,TRBV10-3,TRBD1,.,TRBJ2-2
CASQGNTGYGGYTF,TGTGCCTCACAGGGAAATACAGGGTACGGTGGCTACACCTTC,TRBV30,.,.,TRBJ1-2
CSARLAGVSYEQFF,TGCAGTGCAAGACTAGCGGGAGTTTCCTACGAGCAGTTCTTC,TRBV20-1,TRBD2,.,TRBJ2-1
CSARVPGSSSYNEQFF,TGCAGTGCTAGAGTCCCCGGGTCGAGCTCCTACAATGAGCAGTTCTTC,TRBV20-1,.,.,TRBJ2-1
CASSYLSGGGEQFF,TGTGCCAGCAGTTACTTATCAGGGGGAGGTGAGCAGTTCTTC,TRBV6-5,.,few,TRBJ2-1
CSAPGQGKETQYF,TGCAGTGCCCCGGGACAGGGTAAAGAGACCCAGTACTTC,TRBV20-1,TRBD1,.,TRBJ2-5
CASSWRGADTGELFF,TGTGCCAGCAGCTGGAGAGGGGCGGACACCGGGGAGCTGTTTTTT,TRBV5-6,.,.,TRBJ2-2
CASRGTPNSPLHF,TGTGCCAGCAGAGGGACACCCAATTCACCCCTCCACTTT,TRBV7-9,.,few,TRBJ1-6
CSVEERTGRKVNSPLHF,TGCAGCGTTGAAGAGCGGACAGGTAGAAAGGTTAATTCACCCCTCCACTTT,TRBV29-1,TRBD1,.,TRBJ1-6
CSVEGTQETQYF,TGCAGCGTTGAAGGTACCCAAGAGACCCAGTACTTC,TRBV29-1,.,.,TRBJ2-5
CASSELAGGESDTQYF,TGTGCCAGCAGTGAACTTGCGGGGGGGGAGTCGGATACGCAGTATTTT,TRBV2,TRBD2,.,TRBJ2-3
CASSVAGTNNYGYTF,TGTGCCAGCAGCGTTGCAGGGACCAACAACTATGGCTACACCTTC,TRBV9,.,.,TRBJ1-2
CASSGRLAGGIETQYF,TGTGCCAGCAGTGGGAGACTAGCGGGAGGGATAGAGACCCAGTACTTC,TRBV25-1,TRBD2,.,TRBJ2-5
CASSYRRQETQYF,TGTGCCAGCAGTTACAGGAGGCAAGAGACCCAGTACTTC,TRBV6-2/TRBV6-3,.,few,TRBJ2-5
CASSLKGVFSPLHF,TGTGCCAGCAGTTTAAAAGGGGTGTTTTCACCCCTCCACTTT,TRBV27,.,.,TRBJ1-6